This T cell receptor beta chain was documented in a study of beta chain features in type 1 diabetes. The CDR3 covers 15 residues. Trimming removed 5 bases from V and 4 bases from J; junction bases left unmatched: 8. Germline V lookup: CDR1 MNHEY, CDR2 SMNVEV (reference sequence). Study results and limitations: Moderate yet significant TCRB CDR3 shortening was seen in Type 1 diabetes patients in all four CD4+ subsets.

Reverse transcription of all isolated RNA meant that expressed TCRB transcripts were sequenced. The repertoire was sequenced with immunoSEQ multiplex PCR; TCRdb's copy has only in-frame clones and lacks some. The data show about 900,000 clones, with about a sixth seen just once and 0.023% held by the top ten. In this sample, this clone turned up a few times. Its antigen is unidentified. Within the sample, other DNA sequences also encode this same CDR3. The sample consisted of naive CD4+ T cells from blood. This receptor was taken from a young woman in good health. The chain links TRBV27 to TRBJ2-7; 10 positions match TRBD1. The CDR3 is CASSPRQGASYEQYF. The CDR3, as DNA: TGTGCCAGCAGTCCTCGACAGGGGGCGTCTTACGAGCAGTACTTC.